Sequencing of this T cell receptor (beta chain) was carried out in a study of vaccination and CD4 T cells after COVID-19. Study-level results: Sampling was limited to relatively few convalescent patients, with no early post-infection timepoints studied.

Researchers used the Oncomine TCR Beta short-read assay to sequence DNA from cultured CD4+ T cells. TCRdb reanalysed the PCR reads using MiXCR and keeps one entry per CDR3 protein. Here the sample spans 4,500 to 6,000 distinct CDR3 sequences, roughly two thirds being singletons. In its sample, this clonotype was seen a few times. Its cognate antigen is unknown. The CDR3 contains 14 residues. The ends were cut back, 5 bases at V and 4 bases at J, with 12 bases in the middle. Germline V CDR1 and CDR2: SGHVS, FQNEAQ. Indicated treatment: roughly ten-day PBMC culture with coronavirus spike peptide pools or control peptides (ViraFEST assay). Peptide pool stimulation in ViraFEST expanded antigen-specific T cells, whose TCRs were then sequenced.

Sequencing was done on a sample of CD4+ T cells from blood, cultured in vitro. The sequence was collected from a human donor who had recovered from COVID-19. The chain is built from TRBV7-8 and TRBJ1-5, with D maybe TRBD1 (5 bases). The CDR3 sequence: CASSLLGGNQPQHF. The CDR3 region has the DNA TGTGCCAGCAGCCTCTTGGGGGGGAATCAGCCCCAGCATTTT.